The T cell receptor (beta chain) described here comes from a study of T-cell reconstitution after alpha-beta-depleted transplantation in children (dated by TCRdb to the mid-2010s). Concerning the study at large: Using TCR repertoire profiling, the study quantitatively followed how T-cell immune reconstitution unfolded in children after TCRalphabeta/CD19-depleted allogeneic hematopoietic cell transplantation.

This clonotype was seen a handful of times. Its antigen is currently not known. The input lacks base qualities; no much larger clone sits a single base away. The germline V gene sets CDR1 to SQVTM and CDR2 to ANQGSEA. Its CDR3 holds 11 amino acids, cysteine through phenylalanine. The retained sequence is limited to the CDR3, 33 bases, with the frame set at the first base. The trim is 4 bases for V and 4 bases for J, with a gap of 7 bases between the germline ends. Receptor libraries were prepared by PCR. Reads for this sample came from an Illumina HiSeq 2500. To normalize quantification of the TCRbeta repertoire, the TCR libraries were built with molecular barcoding that relied on unique molecular identifiers. TCRdb trimmed the raw reads at Q25, called clones with MiXCR and kept productive beta chains. Merged by CDR3 protein, the rows form single entries marked with the most common genes and DNA. In this sample the table shows about 500,000 distinct CDR3 sequences, 32% of which occur a single time. Under 3% of the sample belongs to the ten largest clones.

This TCR was sampled from a human donor who donated a stem cell graft to a child with aplastic anemia. The sequence is built from TRBV29-1 and TRBJ1-2, with no confident D gene call. Material: PBMCs from the stem cell graft donor, obtained from the stem cell graft. The nucleotide sequence is TGCAGCGTTGCACACGGCTATGGCTACACCTTC. Its protein reads: CSVAHGYGYTF.